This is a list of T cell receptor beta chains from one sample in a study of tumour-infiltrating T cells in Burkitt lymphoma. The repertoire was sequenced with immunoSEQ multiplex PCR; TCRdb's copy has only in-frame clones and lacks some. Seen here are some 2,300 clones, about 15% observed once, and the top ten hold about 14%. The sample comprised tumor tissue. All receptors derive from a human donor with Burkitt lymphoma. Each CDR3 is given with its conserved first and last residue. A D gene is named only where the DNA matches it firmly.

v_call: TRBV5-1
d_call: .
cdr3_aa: CASSLEGLDGYTF

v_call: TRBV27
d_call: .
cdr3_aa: CASREGADTEAFF

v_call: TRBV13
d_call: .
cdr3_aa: CAAGGPTDTQYF

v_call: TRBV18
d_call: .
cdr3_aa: CASSPGGVPYEQYF

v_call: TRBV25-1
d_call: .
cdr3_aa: CASSSYLF

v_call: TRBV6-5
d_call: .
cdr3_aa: CASSLGGGELFF

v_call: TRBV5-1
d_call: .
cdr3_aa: CASSPSGSGNTIYF

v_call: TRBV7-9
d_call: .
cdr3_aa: CASSLLVGEIQYF

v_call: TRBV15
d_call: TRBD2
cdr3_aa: CATSRTSGPPYNEQFF

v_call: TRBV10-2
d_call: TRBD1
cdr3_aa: CASSETGDAEQYF

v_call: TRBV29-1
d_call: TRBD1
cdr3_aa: CSVEGRTGLSYEQYF

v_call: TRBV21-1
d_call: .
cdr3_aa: CASSKLGNTIYF

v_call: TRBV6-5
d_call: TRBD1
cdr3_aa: CASSKAGTGLTEAFF

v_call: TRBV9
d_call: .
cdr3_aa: CASELYLADTQYF

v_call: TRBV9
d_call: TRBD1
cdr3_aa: CASSSLQGKHQETQYF

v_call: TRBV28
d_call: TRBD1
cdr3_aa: CASVDPGQPLEQYF

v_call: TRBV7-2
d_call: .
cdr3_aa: CASSFTGFNQPQHF

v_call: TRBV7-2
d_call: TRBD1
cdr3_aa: CASSLGQVSYGYTF

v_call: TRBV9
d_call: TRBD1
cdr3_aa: CASSPRAGGNTEAFF

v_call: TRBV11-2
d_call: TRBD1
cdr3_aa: CASSSEGQGYYEQYF

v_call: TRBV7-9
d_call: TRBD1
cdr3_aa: CASSSLGQAQNIQYF

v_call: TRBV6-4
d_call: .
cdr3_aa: CASSPEVSTDTQYF

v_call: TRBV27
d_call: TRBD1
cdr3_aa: CASTYWQGAFDSPLHF

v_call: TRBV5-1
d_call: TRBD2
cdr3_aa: CASRRGGSTDTQYF

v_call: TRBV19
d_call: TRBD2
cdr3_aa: CASSIAGSGEAYNEQFF

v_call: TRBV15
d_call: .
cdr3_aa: CATSRVVQGSGNTIYF

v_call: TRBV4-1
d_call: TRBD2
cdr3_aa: CASSLVGGLGETQYF

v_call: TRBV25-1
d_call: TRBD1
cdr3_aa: CASSAPRTGEKLFF

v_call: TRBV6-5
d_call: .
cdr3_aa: CASSYSGPDTYDEQFF

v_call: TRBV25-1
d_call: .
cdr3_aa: CASCKRASNQPQHF

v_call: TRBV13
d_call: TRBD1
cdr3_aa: CASSTQGDEQYF

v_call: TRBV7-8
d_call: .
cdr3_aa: CASSLVDVTGANVLTF

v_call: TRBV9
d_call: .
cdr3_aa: CASSPWGGTLLGYTF

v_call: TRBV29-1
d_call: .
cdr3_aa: CSVEGPNTQYF

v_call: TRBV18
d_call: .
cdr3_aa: CASSPQDTQYF

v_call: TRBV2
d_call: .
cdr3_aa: CASSVGINYGYTF

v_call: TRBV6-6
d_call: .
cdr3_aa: CASSLGREQYF

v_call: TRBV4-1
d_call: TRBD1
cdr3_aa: CASSPFPDRDYGYTF

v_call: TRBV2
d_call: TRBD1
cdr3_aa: CASSEAKTGNDEQYF

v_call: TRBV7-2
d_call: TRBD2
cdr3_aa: CASSFGLAGSTDTQYF

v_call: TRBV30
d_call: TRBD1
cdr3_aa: CACPGQGIGGYTF

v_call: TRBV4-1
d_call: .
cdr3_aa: CASSKLPDEQFF

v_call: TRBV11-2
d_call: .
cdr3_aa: CASSLLGTDTQYF

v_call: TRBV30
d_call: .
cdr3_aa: CAWSGLGGFYEQYF

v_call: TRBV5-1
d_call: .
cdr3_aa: CASRSGRASGEKLFF

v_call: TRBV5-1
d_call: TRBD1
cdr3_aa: CASSPSPDRVGGYTF

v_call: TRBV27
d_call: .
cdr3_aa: CASSLGTYLNSPLHF

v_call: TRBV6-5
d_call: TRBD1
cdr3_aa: CASSRTGNEQYF

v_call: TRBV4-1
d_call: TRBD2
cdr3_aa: CASSLLRTSKSGRNEQFF

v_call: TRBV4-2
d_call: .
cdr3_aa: CASSQTTLGGSTDTQYF

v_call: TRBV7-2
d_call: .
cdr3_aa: CASSWGATGTGELFF

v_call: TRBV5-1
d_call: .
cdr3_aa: CASSLDSWGRETQYF

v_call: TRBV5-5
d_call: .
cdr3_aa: CASSSLGPSSYNEQFF

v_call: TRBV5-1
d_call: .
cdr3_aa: CASSDPSGTGNTIYF

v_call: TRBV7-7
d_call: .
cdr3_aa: CASSPDGTRETQYF